A single sample gave rise to the 26 T cell receptor beta chains below, sequenced in a study of blood T cell repertoires in COVID-19. Here immunoSEQ multiplex PCR was the method, and the copy in TCRdb shows in-frame clones only, minus some. The sample contains approximately 190,000 clones, roughly 80% of which appear only once. Sequencing was performed on peripheral blood. The receptors come from a man aged 25 to 40 with active or convalescent COVID-19.

The rearrangement uses TRBV29-1 and TRBJ1-2, with D perhaps TRBD1 (6 bases). V lost 2 bases and J 3 bases, leaving 13 bases between the germline ends. Looked up from germline, CDR1 is SQVTM and CDR2 is ANQGSEA. The CDR3 is made up of 14 amino acids. Here the CDR3 DNA reads TGCAGCGTTGAACGGGTAGGGGGTGACTATGGCTACACCTTC. Translation gives CSVERVGGDYGYTF.

V usage is TRBV28 and J usage is TRBJ2-1, with D tentatively TRBD2 (6 bases). The CDR3 is 15 amino acids. V lost 6 bases and J lost 3, with 15 bases in between. CDR1 MDHEN and CDR2 SYDVKM come from the germline V gene. The CDR3 bases are TGTGCCAGCAGCCCCGAGGGCGGGAACTACAATGAGCAGTTCTTC. The encoded protein is CASSPEGGNYNEQFF.

J is TRBJ2-5 and V is TRBV3-1 (or the pseudogene TRBV3-2), with D possibly being TRBD1 (6 bases). This CDR3 has 17 residues. Germline CDR1 LGHDT, CDR2 YNNKEL (reference sequence). V shed 0 bases and J shed 0 bases, with 14 bases lying between them. The CDR3 nucleotides read TGTGCCAGCAGCCAAGATCCAGCCAGGGGATACCAAGAGACCCAGTACTTC. It specifies CASSQDPARGYQETQYF.

The chain recombines TRBV11-2 with TRBJ2-1, with 9 bases identical to TRBD2. J lost 3 bases, V lost 5 bases, and 5 bases had no gene match. Germline-derived CDR1 and CDR2 are SGHAT and FQNNGV. This CDR3 is 15 amino acids long. Here the CDR3 reads CASSLGLALYNEQFF. DNA of the CDR3: TGTGCCAGCAGCCTAGGACTAGCGCTCTACAATGAGCAGTTCTTC.

This rearrangement joins TRBV27 to TRBJ1-1, with 9 bases fitting TRBD1. The CDR3 is made up of 17 amino acids. Losses at the gene ends were 4 bases for V and 1 base for J; bases not matched to a gene: 10. The germline CDR1 and CDR2 sequences are MNHEY and SMNVEV (reference sequence). This chain's CDR3 is CASSSIGQGRRNTEAFF. The DNA of the CDR3 is TGTGCCAGCAGTTCCATCGGACAGGGGAGGAGGAACACTGAAGCTTTCTTT.

The chain employs TRBV19 and TRBJ2-1, with TRBD2 matching 9 bases. The germline V gene encodes CDR1 LNHDA and CDR2 SQIVND (reference sequence). J gave up 0 bases and V 3 bases, and 0 bases lay outside the gene matches. This CDR3 has 15 residues. CDR3 nucleotide sequence: TGTGCCAGTAGTATGACTAGCGGCTCCTACAATGAGCAGTTCTTC. It encodes CASSMTSGSYNEQFF.

The sample holds a few counts of this clone. V is TRBV5-8 and J is TRBJ1-5, with D possibly matching TRBD1 (5 bases). The CDR3 contains 15 residues. The V end was cut by 4 bases, the J end by 2 bases, with 13 bases between. Per the germline V gene, CDR1 is SGHTS and CDR2 is YDEGEE. CDR3 in amino acids: CASSLYQGGNQPQHF. CDR3 sequence (DNA): TGTGCCAGCAGCCTCTACCAGGGCGGCAATCAGCCCCAGCATTTT.

Only one count was recorded for this clone. This chain links TRBV21-1 with TRBJ1-2. TRBV21-1 counts as a pseudogene. The length of the CDR3 is 17 residues. The CDR3 here is CASSSRFWGRRGYGYTF. Written as DNA, the CDR3 is TGTGCCAGCAGCTCAAGGTTTTGGGGGAGGAGGGGCTATGGCTACACCTTC.

Regarding this clone: Distinct nucleotide sequences in the sample also encode this CDR3. This chain joins TRBV6-5 and TRBJ1-5; a weak D match, TRBD1 (6 bases). Germline V CDR1 and CDR2: MNHEY, SVGAGI. V was trimmed by 6 bases and J by 3 bases, leaving 12 bases between them. This CDR3 is built from 14 residues. The CDR3 nucleotides are TGTGCCAGCAGCCCCACAGGGACCAATCAGCCCCAGCATTTT. As protein: CASSPTGTNQPQHF.

This clone has just a few counts. The V and J genes are TRBV6-1 and TRBJ2-6, with D tentatively TRBD2 (6 bases). Trimming removed 3 bases from V and 3 bases from J, with 9 bases in between. The CDR3 is 15 residues long. CDR1 and CDR2 (germline): MNHNS, SASEGT. The CDR3 DNA sequence: TGTGCCAGCAGTGATTGGGGGGATGGGGCCAACGTCCTGACTTTC. It translates to CASSDWGDGANVLTF.

V and J are TRBV27 and TRBJ2-7; D is perhaps TRBD1 (6 bases). Between the trimmed V and J ends, which lost 0 bases and 2 bases, there was a span of 11 bases. Per germline, CDR1 MNHEY and CDR2 SMNVEV (reference sequence). This CDR3 spans 15 amino acids. CDR3 protein: CASSLSWTVTYEQYF. CDR3 sequence (DNA): TGTGCCAGCAGTTTATCCTGGACAGTAACCTACGAGCAGTACTTC.

The V and J genes are TRBV3-1 (or the pseudogene TRBV3-2) and TRBJ1-1, with TRBD1 identical over 7 bases. CDR3 length: 14 residues. V gave up 7 bases and J gave up 0 bases; unmatched junction bases: 5. Germline V gives CDR1 LGHDT, CDR2 YNNKEL (reference sequence). DNA of the CDR3: TGTGCCAGCATAGGGGACAGCTTGAACACTGAAGCTTTCTTT. Protein product: CASIGDSLNTEAFF.

The V and J genes are TRBV18 and TRBJ2-7; 11 bases align to TRBD2. V trimming: 6 bases; J trimming: 3 bases; junction bases outside the gene matches: 7. The CDR3 covers 15 residues. CDR1 is KGHSH, CDR2 LQKENI, per germline. CDR3 region: CASSVPGLAVYEQYF. DNA of the CDR3: TGTGCCAGCTCGGTCCCGGGACTAGCGGTCTACGAGCAGTACTTC.

This clone appeared a single time. The V gene is TRBV28, the J gene TRBJ1-5, with a weak D call TRBD1 (6 bases). Trimming stripped 5 bases from V and 8 bases from J, with 19 bases between. The CDR3 spans 15 residues. The germline V gene has CDR1 MDHEN and CDR2 SYDVKM. In DNA, the CDR3 is TGTGCCAGCAGTGCATGGACAGCGACAGTGGAGCCCCAGCATTTT. This codes for CASSAWTATVEPQHF.

The chain carries TRBV24-1 and TRBJ2-3, with TRBD2 as a possible D gene (6 bases). V lost 7 bases and J lost 3, with 16 bases in between. Germline values: CDR1 KGHDR, CDR2 SFDVKD. The CDR3 extends over 15 amino acids. The CDR3 DNA reads as TGTGCCACCAGCCCCAGTGGCGGGACTACAGATACGCAGTATTTT. This translates into CATSPSGGTTDTQYF.

This chain connects TRBV25-1 to TRBJ1-1; tentatively, D is TRBD1 (6 bases). Germline lookup yields CDR1 MGHDK and CDR2 SYGVNS. This CDR3 region has 13 residues. The V gene lost 7 bases and the J gene lost 3 bases, with 12 bases spanning the gap. CDR3 sequence reads: CASIRGGDTEAFF. The CDR3 DNA is TGTGCCAGCATAAGGGGGGGCGACACTGAAGCTTTCTTT.

This clone was detected once. This chain uses TRBV4-1 with TRBJ2-2; D might be TRBD2 (5 bases). The CDR3 has 17 residues. The V end lost 4 bases, the J end lost 3 bases, and 18 bases lay between the germline ends. CDR1 is MGHRA, CDR2 YSYEKL, per germline. The CDR3 nucleotides are TGCGCCAGCAGCCTCCCTGGACTCCGAAGGGACACCGGGGAGCTGTTTTTT. Protein sequence: CASSLPGLRRDTGELFF.

V is TRBV9 and J is TRBJ2-3, with TRBD1 matching 8 bases. The CDR3 loop spans 16 amino acids. With V trimmed by 4 bases and J by 5 bases, 12 bases remained unmatched. Germline CDR1 and CDR2: SGDLS and YYNGEE. The CDR3 nucleotides read TGTGCCAGCAGCCCCTCAGGACAGGGCTGGCAAGATACGCAGTATTTT. Its translation is CASSPSGQGWQDTQYF.

The chain recombines TRBV14 with TRBJ2-3; maybe TRBD1 (5 bases). The CDR3 extends over 13 amino acids. The germline V and J ends were trimmed by 0 bases and 6 bases, with 7 bases remaining between them. CDR1 and CDR2 from the germline V gene are SGHDN and FVKESK. CDR3 sequence: CASSQDSGDTQYF. In DNA, the CDR3 is TGTGCCAGCAGCCAAGATTCAGGGGATACGCAGTATTTT.

The chain carries TRBV4-3 and TRBJ2-2; tentatively, D is TRBD2 (7 bases). Germline CDR1 LGHNA, CDR2 YSLEER. The ends were cut back, 0 bases at V and 7 bases at J, with 12 bases in the middle. The CDR3 spans 15 residues. CDR3 DNA sequence: TGCGCCAGCAGCCAAGACGCGGGGGCAGGCGGGGAGCTGTTTTTT. This codes for CASSQDAGAGGELFF.

V and J are TRBV5-1 and TRBJ2-5; 7 bases align to TRBD1. The CDR3 has 14 amino acids. V trimming: 6 bases; J trimming: 2 bases; junction bases outside the gene matches: 7. In germline, CDR1 is SGHRS, CDR2 YFSETQ. The CDR3 DNA sequence: TGCGCCAGCACCCGAGGGACAGCTCAAGAGACCCAGTACTTC. Translated: CASTRGTAQETQYF.

The J gene is TRBJ1-5, the V gene TRBV27; the D is unclear. V lost 2 bases and J 7 bases, leaving 15 bases between the germline ends. This CDR3 region has 15 residues. The germline CDR1 and CDR2 sequences are MNHEY and SMNVEV (reference sequence). CDR3 in DNA: TGTGCCAGCAGTTTAGGAGGAACAGTTGCACAGCCCCAGCATTTT. This codes for CASSLGGTVAQPQHF.

J is TRBJ1-3 and V is TRBV19; 7 positions match TRBD1. V was pared by 2 bases and J by 6 bases, with 19 bases of the junction left unmatched. CDR1 and CDR2 from the germline V gene are LNHDA and SQIVND (reference sequence). The CDR3 extends over 19 amino acids. The CDR3 spells CASSIRFRSVEGAENTIYF. The CDR3 DNA follows: TGTGCCAGTAGTATACGGTTCCGGAGTGTGGAGGGGGCGGAAAACACCATATATTTT. Using reference TRBV19 and TRBJ1-3 for the parts outside the CDR3, the full variable domain is DGGITQSPKYLFRKEGQNVTLSCEQNLNHDAMYWYRQDPGQGLRLIYYSQIVNDFQKGDIAEGYSVSREKKESFPLTVTSAQKNPTAFYLCASSIRFRSVEGAENTIYFGEGSWLTVV.

This sequence joins TRBV5-4 and TRBJ2-7; D gene unclear. The V and J ends lost 1 base and 2 bases respectively, with 7 bases between them. This CDR3 is 13 amino acids long. CDR1 and CDR2 from the germline V gene are SGHNT and YYREEE (reference sequence). The chain's CDR3 is CASSLWSAYEQYF. The CDR3 region has the DNA TGTGCCAGCAGCTTGTGGTCAGCCTACGAGCAGTACTTC.

The gene calls are TRBV5-1 and TRBJ2-5; a possible D gene is TRBD1 (5 bases). The CDR3 runs to 13 residues. From germline, CDR1 is SGHRS and CDR2 YFSETQ. Deletions cut 3 bases from V and 0 bases from J, with 6 bases between. Here the CDR3 DNA reads TGCGCCAGCAGCTCAGGGCACCAAGAGACCCAGTACTTC. Translating gives CASSSGHQETQYF. The complete variable domain, with remaining parts taken from reference TRBV5-1 and TRBJ2-5, reads KAGVTQTPRYLIKTRGQQVTLSCSPISGHRSVSWYQQTPGQGLQFLFEYFSETQRNKGNFPGRFSGRQFSNSRSEMNVSTLELGDSALYLCASSSGHQETQYFGPGTRLLVL.

The gene calls are TRBV9 and TRBJ2-3; D gene ambiguous. Trimming pared 3 bases from V and 0 bases from J, leaving 8 bases between. Germline V gives CDR1 SGDLS, CDR2 YYNGEE. The CDR3 length is 14 residues. The CDR3 region is CASSAGISTDTQYF. The CDR3 nucleotides are TGTGCCAGCAGCGCCGGTATTAGCACAGATACGCAGTATTTT.